This TCR beta chain was identified in a study of read filtering for tumor transcriptome and immune sequencing (TCRdb year 2020). The study in broad terms: The cohort had approximately 16 male and more than 12 female patients with a mean age of around 69 years, ranging from roughly 47 to 85. By revised international staging, 8 or 9 patients were R-ISS I, about 17 were R-ISS II and more than five were R-ISS III. After DNase treatment, whole-transcriptome libraries were prepared with the TruSeq RNA Access Library Prep Kit. Per sample, about 4.05 to 10.27 million TCR-region mapped reads were obtained with IR-seq, compared with only about 80 to 1273 with RNA-seq. Using the same bone marrow samples, the study ran both targeted immune repertoire sequencing and bulk whole-transcriptome sequencing and then compared the TCR repertoires from each method. As a main aim, a read-filtering strategy for immune repertoire data was addressed, with the specific question being whether clonotypes supported by a single read should be removed. Overall study results and their limits: Single-read clonotypes made up around 82% of clonotypes but only about 3.5% of total reads in IR-seq, compared with roughly three quarters of clonotypes and approximately 40% of reads in RNA-seq. Compared with RNA-seq, IR-seq captured clonotypes at much higher depth and more reliably, and a smaller IR-seq throughput was enough to identify most shared clonotypes. Removing single-read clonotypes increased the correlation between IR-seq and RNA-seq shared clonotype proportions. The sorted CD138-negative fraction was composed of a mixed bone marrow immune population rather than of purified T cells.

TCR libraries were built from approximately 400 ng RNA with the Immunoverse kit, using molecular barcoded adaptors covering alpha/delta and beta/gamma chains. TCR library preparation was performed with the same RNA that was used for transcriptome sequencing. Sequencing of the TCR libraries was done on an Illumina HiSeq 4000 with 2 x 150 cycles. For the original study's pipeline: TCR reads were aligned to human V, D, J and C references and assembled into CDR3 clonotypes with MiXCR, including quality filtering and error correction. Clonotype counts and gene usage diversity were analyzed with the tcR package in R. Raw mapping reads were checked after the RNA-seq reads had been mapped by STAR aligner version 2.5.3a onto the human GRCh37 genome. To test how sequencing depth affects detected clonotypes, IR-seq fastq files were randomly downsampled with Seqtk 1.3. TCRdb itself trimmed the public reads at Q25 with fastp, ran MiXCR and retained productive beta chains. Each CDR3 protein appears once, grouped with its most common genes and DNA. V and J calls and clone size were set by TCRdb, not the authors. For this sample the table gives some 140,000 distinct CDR3 sequences, of which about 13% were detected only once. The top ten hold roughly 7.6% of the sample.

Details on this clonotype: Its antigen target is currently unknown. A far larger clone is just one base off, so this is likely a read error.

Germline trimming: 7 bases from V, 0 bases from J; junction bases outside gene matches: 9. Per the germline V gene (reference sequence), SGHKS is the CDR1 and YYEKEE is the CDR2. The CDR3 covers 15 residues, taking in both the cysteine and the phenylalanine. The CDR3 DNA has 45 bases and is translated from base 1. Every patient had bone marrow sampled at the time of active disease. Isolation of bone marrow mononuclear cells was performed by Ficoll-Hypaque density gradient centrifugation. To remove myeloma plasma cells, the cells were labeled with CD138 magnetic microbeads on a MACS separator, and CD138-negative cells were then collected by negative selection. The purity of the isolated cells was checked by flow cytometry with CD138 antibodies on an Attune NxT. Total RNA was extracted using TRIzol reagent and was quantified on a NanoDrop spectrophotometer. For each patient, the CD138-negative bone marrow sample underwent paired RNA-seq and IR-seq.

Recombination linked TRBV5-5 to TRBJ1-1, and 7 junction bases match TRBD1. The receptor comes from a donor over 35 with multiple myeloma. Sequenced input: a population of CD138-negative cells sorted from bone marrow. This specimen's cell subset or site label, interpreted: bone marrow mononuclear cells depleted of CD138+ plasma/myeloma cells by negative magnetic selection. The nucleotides are TGTGCCAGCGGCCCCTGGACAGGTATGAACACTGAAGCTTTCTTT. It codes for CASGPWTGMNTEAFF. Full variable domain (CDR3 extended with the reference TRBV5-5 and TRBJ1-1 proteins): DAGVTQSPTHLIKTRGQQVTLRCSPISGHKSVSWYQQVLGQGPQFIFQYYEKEERGRGNFPDRFSARQFPNYSSELNVNALLLGDSALYLCASGPWTGMNTEAFFGQGTRLTVV.